This TCR beta chain was captured by sequencing in a study of cytomegalovirus exposure and HLA in healthy donors. The study ran its PCR with 60 Vbeta and 13 Jbeta primers. Clones were sequenced by immunoSEQ multiplex PCR, and TCRdb holds only the in-frame ones, with some missing. The sample shows under 85,000 clones, about 63% of them seen only once. This CDR3 has 13 amino acids. Germline V lookup: CDR1 MDHEN, CDR2 SYDVKM. Findings of the study overall: The authors excluded some V segments, including TRBV6-2 and TRBV6-3, as indistinguishable.

In the case of this clone: Its specificity is not known.

Sequenced input: PBMCs. This sequence was found in a man in his forties in good health and CMV-seropositive. This chain joins TRBV28 and TRBJ2-5; 8 bases agree with TRBD1. The assigned J gene may be wrong: the sequence end matches TRBJ2-7 better. CDR3: CASSQGQDYEQYF. DNA of the CDR3: TGTGCCAGCAGTCAGGGACAGGATTACGAGCAGTACTTC.